Below, 27 T cell receptor beta chains from the same sample are listed, as sequenced in a study of blood T cell repertoires in COVID-19. The repertoire was sequenced with immunoSEQ multiplex PCR; TCRdb's copy has only in-frame clones and lacks some. The sample contains 350,000 to 450,000 clones, around 92% of which appear only once. Sequencing used PBMCs or T cells enriched from blood (not recorded which). These receptors were taken from a woman aged 30 to 39 who had recovered from COVID-19.

The chain links TRBV19 to TRBJ1-1, with 10 bases matching TRBD1. There are 16 residues in the CDR3. The germline V gene encodes CDR1 LNHDA and CDR2 SQIVND (reference sequence). The V segment lost 3 bases and the J segment 5 bases; nucleotides outside the gene matches: 9. The CDR3 bases are TGTGCCAGTAGTATGAGGGACAGGGGTGTAGGGACTGAAGCTTTCTTT. Translating gives CASSMRDRGVGTEAFF.

The chain has TRBV6-1 and TRBJ1-3; unclear D gene. V was pared by 3 bases and J by 0 bases, with 9 bases between. CDR3 length: 15 residues. Germline-derived CDR1 and CDR2 are MNHNS and SASEGT. The CDR3 sequence is CASSDLGLSGNTIYF. The DNA of the CDR3 is TGTGCCAGCAGTGATCTGGGCCTCTCTGGAAACACCATATATTTT.

The rearrangement uses TRBV7-9 and TRBJ2-3; D unresolved. The V gene lost 3 bases and the J gene lost 3 bases, with 10 bases spanning the gap. The CDR3 has 14 amino acids. Germline lookup yields CDR1 SEHNR and CDR2 FQNEAQ (reference sequence). CDR3: CASSFDSRTDTQYF. The DNA for the CDR3 is TGTGCCAGCAGCTTTGATAGCCGGACAGATACGCAGTATTTT. Full variable domain (outside the CDR3, taken from reference TRBV7-9 and TRBJ2-3): DTGVSQNPRHKITKRGQNVTFRCDPISEHNRLYWYRQTLGQGPEFLTYFQNEAQLEKSRLLSDRFSAERPKGSFSTLEIQRTEQGDSAMYLCASSFDSRTDTQYFGPGTRLTVL.

This clone has a single count. The V and J genes are TRBV5-1 and TRBJ2-3; 8 bases match TRBD2. This CDR3 has 15 amino acids. Germline V gene sequence: CDR1 SGHRS, CDR2 YFSETQ. After removal of 5 bases from V and 1 base from J, the junction contained 6 bases not matched to a gene. CDR3: CASSMAGGRTDTQYF. In DNA form, the CDR3 reads TGCGCCAGCAGTATGGCGGGGGGCCGCACAGATACGCAGTATTTT.

CDR3: CASSQDLRAGHQPQHF. The DNA of the CDR3 is TGCGCCAGCAGCCAAGATCTCCGGGCAGGGCATCAGCCCCAGCATTTT. The gene calls are TRBV4-3 and TRBJ1-5; a possible D gene is TRBD1 (5 bases). V was shortened by 0 bases and J by 5 bases, with 14 bases between the two germline ends. There are 16 residues in the CDR3. CDR1 LGHNA and CDR2 YSLEER come from the germline V gene.

V gene TRBV9 combines with J gene TRBJ1-6; the D gene is possibly TRBD1 (6 bases). CDR3 size: 14 residues. Trimming removed 0 bases from V and 9 bases from J, with 10 bases in between. Germline lookup yields CDR1 SGDLS and CDR2 YYNGEE. CDR3 DNA sequence: TGTGCCAGCAGCGTAGGTGACAGGTTTTCACCCCTCCACTTT. This sequence encodes CASSVGDRFSPLHF.

The V gene is TRBV7-6, the J gene TRBJ1-1, with D perhaps matching TRBD1 (5 bases). The CDR3 spans 15 residues. The germline V gene encodes CDR1 SGHVS and CDR2 FNYEAQ. V lost 2 bases and J lost 2, with 12 bases in between. The CDR3 spells CASSLMGGGNTEAFF. The DNA of the CDR3 is TGTGCCAGCAGCTTAATGGGGGGGGGAAACACTGAAGCTTTCTTT.

The chain combines TRBV20-1 with TRBJ1-1; D is undetermined. Germline V CDR1 and CDR2: DFQATT, SNEGSKA (reference sequence). V lost 3 bases, J lost 5 bases, and 10 bases lay in between. The CDR3 length is 12 residues. CDR3 sequence: CSASSPGTEAFF. The CDR3 coding sequence is TGCAGTGCTAGTAGTCCGGGGACTGAAGCTTTCTTT.

The rearrangement uses TRBV6-5 and TRBJ2-7; D uncertain. Per the germline V gene, CDR1 is MNHEY and CDR2 is SVGAGI. The CDR3 consists of 14 residues. The V and J ends lost 0 bases and 6 bases respectively, with 12 bases between them. CDR3 in DNA: TGTGCCAGCAGTTACTCCGAAATCGGTGGCGAGCAGTACTTC. As protein: CASSYSEIGGEQYF.

The chain employs TRBV5-1 and TRBJ2-2, with 9 bases identical to TRBD1. CDR1 is SGHRS and CDR2 is YFSETQ in the germline V gene. V shed 1 base, J shed 4 bases, and the junction held 5 bases outside the gene matches. The CDR3 totals 16 residues. The CDR3 here is CASSLRQGGTTGELFF. In DNA, the CDR3 is TGCGCCAGCAGCTTGCGACAGGGGGGGACCACCGGGGAGCTGTTTTTT.

The chain combines TRBV19 with TRBJ2-7; TRBD2 agrees at 7 bases. J gave up 6 bases and V 4 bases, and 15 bases lay outside the gene matches. The CDR3 covers 16 residues. In germline, CDR1 is LNHDA, CDR2 SQIVND (reference sequence). The CDR3 here is CASSTPPGTTGGEQYF. CDR3 bases: TGTGCCAGTAGTACTCCACCCGGGACGACGGGGGGCGAGCAGTACTTC.

The chain employs TRBV3-1 (or the pseudogene TRBV3-2) and TRBJ2-3; 8 bases are a match to TRBD2. Germline lookup yields CDR1 LGHDT and CDR2 YNNKEL (reference sequence). The CDR3 contains 16 residues. Unmatched junction bases numbered 9, after V lost 2 bases and J lost 5 bases. The CDR3: CASSQNLRGVGDTQYF. The CDR3 coding sequence is TGTGCCAGCAGCCAAAACTTGCGGGGGGTCGGAGATACGCAGTATTTT.

The V and J genes are TRBV28 and TRBJ1-6; a possible D gene is TRBD1 (5 bases). The CDR3 runs 16 residues. Germline V gene data show CDR1 as MDHEN and CDR2 as SYDVKM. The V end lost 5 bases, the J end lost 9 bases, and 20 bases lay between the germline ends. The CDR3 here is CASSLSWGREGSPLHF. The CDR3 region has the DNA TGTGCCAGCAGTCTTTCGTGGGGGAGGGAGGGTTCACCCCTCCACTTT.

Here the CDR3 DNA reads TGTGCCAGCAGCTTTCTAGGGACAGGGAGAGGCACTGAAGCTTTCTTT. Its protein product is CASSFLGTGRGTEAFF. The chain has TRBV7-2 and TRBJ1-1; 9 bases map to TRBD1. Looked up from germline, CDR1 is SGHTA and CDR2 is FQGNSA. The junction had 9 bases not matched to a gene; V was cut back by 3 bases and J by 4 bases. The CDR3 covers 16 residues.

This sequence joins TRBV6-5 and TRBJ1-5, with 8 bases identical to TRBD1. Germline assignment: CDR1 MNHEY and CDR2 SVGAGI. The CDR3 consists of 16 residues. V shed 3 bases and J 5 bases; nucleotides not matched to a gene: 9. CDR3 nucleotides: TGTGCCAGCAGTTATTCGACAGGGGCAGGGTATCAGCCCCAGCATTTT. Protein: CASSYSTGAGYQPQHF.

This clone has a handful of counts. The chain has TRBV5-4 and TRBJ2-2; maybe TRBD1 (5 bases). Looked up from germline, CDR1 is SGHNT and CDR2 is YYREEE (reference sequence). The CDR3 consists of 13 residues. V was shortened by 10 bases and J by 2 bases, with 12 bases between the two germline ends. CDR3 region: CAFLDTNTGELFF. In DNA form, the CDR3 reads TGTGCCTTCCTGGACACCAACACCGGGGAGCTGTTTTTT. Variable domain in full (rest from reference TRBV5-4 and TRBJ2-2): ETGVTQSPTHLIKTRGQQVTLRCSSQSGHNTVSWYQQALGQGPQFIFQYYREEENGRGNFPPRFSGLQFPNYSSELNVNALELDDSALYLCAFLDTNTGELFFGEGSRLTVL.

The J gene is TRBJ2-7, the V gene TRBV19; TRBD2 matches at 12 bases. Germline CDR1 is LNHDA and CDR2 is SQIVND (reference sequence). The J segment lost 4 bases and the V segment lost 6 bases, leaving 4 bases of the junction unmatched. This CDR3 region has 14 residues. The CDR3 sequence is CASSPGLAGYEQYF. CDR3 coding DNA: TGTGCCAGTAGCCCGGGACTAGCGGGTTACGAGCAGTACTTC.

The chain combines TRBV7-2 with TRBJ1-6; 9 nucleotides agree with TRBD1. In germline, CDR1 is SGHTA, CDR2 FQGNSA. J lost 10 bases, V lost 5 bases, and 6 bases had no gene match. This CDR3 is 14 amino acids long. The CDR3: CASSSGTGPSPLHF. CDR3 DNA sequence: TGTGCCAGCAGCAGCGGGACAGGGCCATCACCCCTCCACTTT. Drawing the rest from reference TRBV7-2 and TRBJ1-6, the complete variable domain is GAGVSQSPSNKVTEKGKDVELRCDPISGHTALYWYRQSLGQGLEFLIYFQGNSAPDKSGLPSDRFSAERTGGSVSTLTIQRTQQEDSAVYLCASSSGTGPSPLHFGNGTRLTVT.

The V gene is TRBV7-9, the J gene TRBJ1-2; 7 nucleotides agree with TRBD1. This CDR3 is built from 14 residues. CDR1 and CDR2 (germline): SEHNR, FQNEAQ (reference sequence). V was pared by 8 bases and J by 4 bases, with 10 bases of the junction left unmatched. DNA of the CDR3: TGTGCCAGCTGGGCCGGCACAGGGGCCTATGGCTACACCTTC. This encodes CASWAGTGAYGYTF. The full variable domain, completed using reference TRBV7-9 and TRBJ1-2, is DTGVSQNPRHKITKRGQNVTFRCDPISEHNRLYWYRQTLGQGPEFLTYFQNEAQLEKSRLLSDRFSAERPKGSFSTLEIQRTEQGDSAMYLCASWAGTGAYGYTFGSGTRLTVV.

This chain connects TRBV7-9 to TRBJ2-7; a weak D match, TRBD1 (6 bases). CDR3 size: 14 residues. V lost 2 bases to trimming and J lost 2 bases, with 10 bases between them. Germline lookup yields CDR1 SEHNR and CDR2 FQNEAQ (reference sequence). Here the CDR3 reads CASSLPGHPYEQYF. CDR3 sequence (DNA): TGTGCCAGCAGCTTACCGGGACACCCCTACGAGCAGTACTTC.

The rearrangement joins TRBV6-4 to TRBJ2-7; TRBD1 matches at 8 bases. CDR3 length equals 13 residues. Germline V gene sequence: CDR1 MRHNA, CDR2 SNTAGT. J lost 4 bases, V lost 3 bases, and 2 bases had no gene match. Written as DNA, the CDR3 is TGTGCCAGCAGTGAGACAGGGGAATACGAGCAGTACTTC. The encoded protein is CASSETGEYEQYF.

V and J are TRBV19 and TRBJ1-5, with D maybe TRBD1 (5 bases). The CDR3 consists of 13 residues. Trimming cost V 3 bases and J 7 bases, with 10 bases left between them. CDR1 and CDR2 from the germline V gene are LNHDA and SQIVND (reference sequence). The CDR3 coding sequence is TGTGCCAGTAGTATGGGAGGGGAACAGCCCCAGCATTTT. Translated, it gives CASSMGGEQPQHF.

The V gene is TRBV29-1, the J gene TRBJ1-1, with D hard to call. The CDR3 loop spans 12 amino acids. Trimming stripped 2 bases from V and 6 bases from J, with 10 bases between. CDR1 is SQVTM, CDR2 ANQGSEA, per germline. The CDR3 reads CSVESHVSEAFF. The DNA for the CDR3 is TGCAGCGTTGAAAGCCATGTCTCTGAAGCTTTCTTT.

This clone showed up just a few times. The V gene is TRBV7-3, the J gene TRBJ1-6, with 7 bases lining up with TRBD1. Germline CDR1 reads SGHTA; CDR2 reads FQGTGA. The CDR3 length is 13 residues. Losses at the gene ends were 4 bases for V and 8 bases for J; bases not matched to a gene: 2. CDR3 in DNA: TGTGCCAGCAGCTCAGACAGGGATTCACCCCTCCACTTT. As protein: CASSSDRDSPLHF.

This chain links TRBV19 with TRBJ1-5; D unclear. Germline V gene sequence: CDR1 LNHDA, CDR2 SQIVND (reference sequence). This CDR3 spans 15 amino acids. Trimming shortened V by 6 bases and J by 3 bases, and 15 bases separated the two germline ends. In DNA, the CDR3 is TGTGCCAGTAGGCGGGCTCTCAGGCCCAATCAGCCCCAGCATTTT. Amino acids: CASRRALRPNQPQHF.

This clone was found once. The chain uses TRBV27 and TRBJ1-1, with D possibly TRBD1 on 6 matching bases. The CDR3 is 13 residues long. V lost 1 base and J lost 5, with 8 bases in between. Germline V lookup: CDR1 MNHEY, CDR2 SMNVEV (reference sequence). CDR3 DNA sequence: TGTGCCAGCAGTTTATGGGGGCGGACTGAAGCTTTCTTT. This sequence encodes CASSLWGRTEAFF.

The J gene is TRBJ2-7, the V gene TRBV19; 7 positions match TRBD1. V lost 5 bases, J lost 3 bases, and 1 base stayed unmatched. Germline V gene lookup returns CDR1 LNHDA and CDR2 SQIVND (reference sequence). The CDR3 loop spans 12 amino acids. CDR3 residues: CASSDRDYEQYF. For the CDR3, the DNA is TGTGCCAGTAGTGACAGGGACTACGAGCAGTACTTC.